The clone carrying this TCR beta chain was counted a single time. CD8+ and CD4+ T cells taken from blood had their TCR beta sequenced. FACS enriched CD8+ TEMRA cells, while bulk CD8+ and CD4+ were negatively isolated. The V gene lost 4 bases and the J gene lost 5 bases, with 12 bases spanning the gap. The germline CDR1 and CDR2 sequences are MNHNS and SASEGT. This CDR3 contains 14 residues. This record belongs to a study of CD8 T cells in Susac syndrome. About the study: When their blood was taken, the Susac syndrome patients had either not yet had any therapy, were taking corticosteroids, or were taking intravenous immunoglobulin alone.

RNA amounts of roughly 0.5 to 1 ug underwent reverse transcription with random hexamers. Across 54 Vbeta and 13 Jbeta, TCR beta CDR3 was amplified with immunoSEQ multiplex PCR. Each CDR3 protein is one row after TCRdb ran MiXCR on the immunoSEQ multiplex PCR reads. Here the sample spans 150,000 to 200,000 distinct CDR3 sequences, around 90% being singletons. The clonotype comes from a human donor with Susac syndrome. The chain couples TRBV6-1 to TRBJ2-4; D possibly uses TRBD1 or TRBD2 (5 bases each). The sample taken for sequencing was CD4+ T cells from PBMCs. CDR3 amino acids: CASSGGDGQNIQYF. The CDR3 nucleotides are TGTGCCAGCAGTGGAGGGGACGGTCAAAACATTCAGTACTTC.